The 13 T cell receptor beta chains below were found in one sample sequenced in a study of T-cell reconstitution after alpha-beta-depleted transplantation in children. Unique molecular identifiers were incorporated during preparation of the TCRbeta library. TCRdb used MiXCR to reprocess the PCR reads, holding one entry per CDR3 protein. The data show 780,000 or so distinct CDR3 sequences, about 15% seen once. Sequenced here: PBMCs, mostly from graft donor cells, sampled 360 days after TCRalphabeta/CD19-depleted stem cell transplant. Source of these receptors: a male patient younger than 18 who had a stem cell transplant for acute lymphoblastic leukemia, so the T cells may come from the graft donor.

The chain couples TRBV19 to TRBJ1-1; possible D gene TRBD1, 5 bases. The germline gives CDR1 LNHDA, CDR2 SQIVND (reference sequence). Trimming took 7 bases from V and 2 from J, leaving 17 bases between them. CDR3 size: 15 residues. Here the CDR3 reads CASITLRTGNTEAFF. In DNA form, the CDR3 reads TGTGCCAGTATCACATTGCGAACAGGTAACACTGAAGCTTTCTTT.

At least ten counts were recorded for this clonotype. The J gene is TRBJ1-3, the V gene TRBV3-1; weak D call: TRBD1 (5 bases). V was pared by 2 bases and J by 0 bases, with 14 bases between. The CDR3 extends over 17 amino acids. The germline V gene has CDR1 LGHDT and CDR2 YNNKEL (reference sequence). This CDR3 reads CASSQTSPGISGNTIYF. CDR3 sequence (DNA): TGTGCCAGCAGCCAAACCTCCCCAGGGATCTCTGGAAACACCATATATTTT.

Ten or more counts support this clonotype. J is TRBJ2-5 and V is TRBV6-5; unclear D gene. CDR3 size: 15 residues. Per germline, CDR1 MNHEY and CDR2 SVGAGI. Trimming left V 0 bases short and J 1 base short, with 9 bases between. CDR3 in amino acids: CASSYSEYAQETQYF. CDR3 DNA: TGTGCCAGCAGTTACTCGGAATATGCCCAAGAGACCCAGTACTTC.

This clonotype has a handful of counts. The chain is built from TRBV5-1 and TRBJ2-7; 12 nucleotides line up with TRBD1. The CDR3 runs 17 residues. Germline CDR1 is SGHRS and CDR2 is YFSETQ. The V segment lost 3 bases and the J segment 5 bases; nucleotides outside the gene matches: 12. The CDR3 bases are TGCGCCAGCAGCTCGTGGCCGATCGGGACAGGGGGCCACGAGCAGTACTTC. It encodes CASSSWPIGTGGHEQYF.

This clonotype was counted at least ten times. An end of the junction does not agree with germline; a read error may underlie this. The chain carries TRBV5-1 and TRBJ2-7, with D maybe TRBD2 (7 bases). This CDR3 comprises 13 residues. The germline gives CDR1 SGHRS, CDR2 YFSETQ. The CDR3: CASSPGGPYEQYF. The CDR3 nucleotides read TGTGCCAGCAGCCCCGGGGGGCCCTACGAGCAGTACTTC.

This clonotype was detected a few times. The chain employs TRBV5-1 and TRBJ1-1; TRBD1 matches 9 bases. After removal of 0 bases from V and 5 bases from J, the junction contained 5 bases not matched to a gene. The CDR3 sequence is 15 residues long. Germline CDR1 and CDR2: SGHRS and YFSETQ. The CDR3, as DNA: TGCGCCAGCAGCTTGGGACAGGGGGAGAAAACTGAAGCTTTCTTT. It translates to CASSLGQGEKTEAFF.

The J gene is TRBJ1-3, the V gene TRBV12-3 or TRBV12-4; D gene uncertain. Trimming took off 3 bases at V and 0 bases at J, with 9 bases between the two ends. This CDR3 contains 15 residues. For the CDR3, the DNA is TGTGCCAGCAGTTTTGGGGTCCCCTCTGGAAACACCATATATTTT. Amino acid sequence: CASSFGVPSGNTIYF.

This clonotype was found many times. The junction does not match germline at one end; this may be a read error. This chain connects TRBV7-9 to TRBJ2-2; D gene ambiguous. CDR1 and CDR2 (germline): SEHNR, FQNEAQ (reference sequence). The CDR3 is made up of 14 amino acids. CDR3 residues: CASSLAGPTGELFF. CDR3 DNA: TGTGCCAGCAGTTTAGCCGGACCCACCGGGGAGCTGTTTTTT.

This rearrangement joins TRBV4-1 to TRBJ1-5; TRBD1 aligns across 7 bases. The germline V gene encodes CDR1 MGHRA and CDR2 YSYEKL. CDR3 length: 17 amino acids. Losses at the gene ends were 4 bases for V and 7 bases for J; bases not matched to a gene: 16. CDR3 DNA: TGCGCCAGCAGCCCGCCCCCTCCGGGACACAGGGGCCAGCCCCAGCATTTT. Amino acids: CASSPPPPGHRGQPQHF.

This rearrangement joins TRBV7-9 to TRBJ2-4; a possible D gene is TRBD1 (6 bases). The CDR3 runs 16 residues. With 4 bases removed from V and 4 bases from J, the gap between germline ends came to 17 bases. Germline V CDR1 and CDR2: SEHNR, FQNEAQ (reference sequence). The CDR3 region is CASSSRSGHGKNIQYF. The CDR3 region has the DNA TGTGCCAGCAGCTCTAGGTCGGGACACGGTAAAAACATTCAGTACTTC.

This clonotype has a count of ten or more. V usage is TRBV11-2 and J usage is TRBJ2-3, with 11 bases fitting TRBD2. This CDR3 is built from 16 residues. The V segment lost 4 bases and the J segment 2 bases; nucleotides outside the gene matches: 5. The V gene's germline CDR1 is SGHAT and CDR2 FQNNGV. The CDR3 DNA reads as TGTGCCAGCAGCTCCCAGACTAGCGGGGTCACAGATACGCAGTATTTT. It translates to CASSSQTSGVTDTQYF.

J is TRBJ2-7 and V is TRBV9; D unclear. Per the germline V gene, CDR1 is SGDLS and CDR2 is YYNGEE. The CDR3 is 16 residues long. V was clipped by 6 bases and J by 3 bases, with 22 bases between them. The CDR3 loop reads CASTLYPRQSIYEQYF. CDR3 bases: TGTGCCAGCACCCTTTATCCTCGACAATCCATCTACGAGCAGTACTTC.

This chain links TRBV7-3 with TRBJ2-2; D possibly corresponds to TRBD2 (5 bases). CDR3 length: 16 residues. V was pared by 1 base and J by 0 bases, with 9 bases between. CDR1 is SGHTA and CDR2 is FQGTGA in the germline V gene. CDR3: CASSLKVGANTGELFF. The CDR3 nucleotides are TGTGCCAGCAGCTTAAAAGTGGGAGCGAACACCGGGGAGCTGTTTTTT.